The source of this TCR beta chain is a study of blood T cells in healthy people across ages. Germline lookup yields CDR1 SEHNR and CDR2 FQNEAQ (reference sequence). Trimming took 8 bases from V and 0 from J, leaving 17 bases between them. CDR3 length: 16 residues. The authors ran a second PCR of 7 to 11 cycles using a sample-barcoded 5' primer and a J-beta primer mix. Unique molecular identifiers of 12 random nucleotides labeled each cDNA. From the 5' RACE reads, TCRdb called clonotypes with MiXCR, one entry per CDR3 protein. The profile shows approximately 780,000 distinct CDR3 sequences, more than 25% of them singletons. Healthy Caucasian individuals from Russia aged about 6 to 90 were enrolled as donors. These data were likewise used in another study, on T cells of mothers and their children. Per that paper: Every mother supplied over 9 million TCR beta CDR3 reads and every child around 3 million.

The genes are TRBV7-9 and TRBJ2-1; the D is unclear. The clonotype was recovered from a boy aged 5-17 years in good health. The specimen sequenced was blood. The chain's CDR3 is CASFEVGPSSYNEQFF. CDR3 bases: TGTGCCAGCTTCGAAGTGGGTCCTAGCTCCTACAATGAGCAGTTCTTC.